Following are 18 T cell receptor beta chains from one sample sequenced in a study of blood T cell repertoires in COVID-19. The protocol was immunoSEQ multiplex PCR, while the TCRdb copy is restricted to in-frame clones and leaves out a portion. The repertoire holds 250,000 or so clones, with approximately 91% as singletons. The sequenced sample was peripheral blood. Receptors were obtained from a woman aged 30 to 39 with acute or convalescent COVID-19.

J is TRBJ2-2 and V is TRBV6-5, with D hard to call. The germline V and J ends were trimmed by 6 bases and 7 bases, with 6 bases remaining between them. CDR1 and CDR2 from the germline V gene are MNHEY and SVGAGI. The CDR3 is 11 residues long. DNA of the CDR3: TGTGCCAGCAGGACAATCGGGGAGCTGTTTTTT. Protein product: CASRTIGELFF.

This clone was recorded only once. The rearrangement joins TRBV7-3 to TRBJ2-7; 7 nucleotides agree with TRBD1. Trimming took 6 bases from V and 3 from J; bases not matched to a gene: 14. This CDR3 has 16 residues. CDR1 is SGHTA and CDR2 is FQGTGA in the germline V gene. CDR3 DNA sequence: TGTGCCAGCAGTTCTCAGGGACAGCCTGGGGGCTACGAGCAGTACTTC. Protein: CASSSQGQPGGYEQYF.

The chain uses TRBV4-3 and TRBJ2-1, with D perhaps TRBD2 (6 bases). Germline V gene lookup returns CDR1 LGHNA and CDR2 YSLEER. V was pared by 0 bases and J by 11 bases, with 17 bases between. The CDR3 contains 15 residues. CDR3 amino acids: CASSQDKGGSKKQFF. Written as DNA, the CDR3 is TGCGCCAGCAGCCAAGATAAAGGAGGGAGTAAGAAGCAGTTCTTC.

The rearrangement joins TRBV10-3 to TRBJ1-3; weak D call: TRBD1 (6 bases). V lost 3 bases to trimming and J lost 0 bases, with 15 bases between them. CDR1 is ENHRY, CDR2 SYGVKD, per germline. The CDR3 totals 17 residues. The DNA for the CDR3 is TGTGCCATCAGTGAATGGACAGCCACACACTCTGGAAACACCATATATTTT. Translation: CAISEWTATHSGNTIYF.

The CDR3 is CATSLARLAGGPGELFF. CDR3 in DNA: TGTGCCACCAGCTTAGCGCGACTAGCGGGAGGGCCCGGGGAGCTGTTTTTT. The V and J genes are TRBV15 and TRBJ2-2, with 14 bases fitting TRBD2. Germline lookup yields CDR1 LNHNV and CDR2 YYDKDF (reference sequence). CDR3 length: 17 amino acids. Trimming took 5 bases from V and 6 from J; bases not matched to a gene: 8. The variable domain in full, completed from reference TRBV15 and TRBJ2-2, reads DAMVIQNPRYQVTQFGKPVTLSCSQTLNHNVMYWYQQKSSQAPKLLFHYYDKDFNNEADTPDNFQSRRPNTSFCFLDIRSPGLGDTAMYLCATSLARLAGGPGELFFGEGSRLTVL.

The chain recombines TRBV5-1 with TRBJ1-2; possible D gene TRBD1, 5 bases. Trimming removed 3 bases at V and 4 bases at J, with 16 bases between. The length of the CDR3 is 15 residues. Germline CDR1 and CDR2: SGHRS and YFSETQ. CDR3 amino acids: CASSSSQGEVYGYTF. The CDR3 DNA reads TGCGCCAGCAGCTCGTCTCAGGGTGAGGTCTATGGCTACACCTTC.

The J gene is TRBJ2-7, the V gene TRBV7-2; 10 nucleotides agree with TRBD2. The germline CDR1 and CDR2 sequences are SGHTA and FQGNSA. The CDR3 sequence is 15 residues long. Trimming took 5 bases from V and 4 from J; bases not matched to a gene: 8. The CDR3 nucleotides read TGTGCCAGCAGCCTAACTAGCGGGATCCCTTACGAGCAGTACTTC. It yields the protein CASSLTSGIPYEQYF.

A note on this clone: A read error may produce the germline difference seen at one junction end. This chain's CDR3 is CASSYLRGQTQHF. The DNA for the CDR3 is TGTGCCAGCAGTTACTTAAGGGGTCAGACCCAGCATTTT. The chain employs TRBV6-5 and TRBJ1-5; the D gene is possibly TRBD1 (5 bases). Germline V CDR1 and CDR2: MNHEY, SVGAGI. CDR3 length: 13 residues.

The J gene is TRBJ2-2, the V gene TRBV19; TRBD2 matches at 7 bases. The V and J ends lost 7 bases and 0 bases, in that order; junction bases with no gene match: 2. Per the germline V gene, CDR1 is LNHDA and CDR2 is SQIVND (reference sequence). The CDR3 runs 14 residues. The CDR3 here is CASTSGANTGELFF. CDR3 DNA: TGTGCCAGTACAAGCGGGGCGAACACCGGGGAGCTGTTTTTT.

Here the CDR3 DNA reads TGTGCCAGCACCGGGGACTGGCCGTCCTCCTACGAGCAGTACTTC. This sequence encodes CASTGDWPSSYEQYF. The gene calls are TRBV7-8 and TRBJ2-7, with a tentative D call TRBD2 (6 bases). Germline CDR1 and CDR2: SGHVS and FQNEAQ. Trimming shortened V by 7 bases and J by 0 bases, and 16 bases separated the two germline ends. The CDR3 has 15 residues.

The gene calls are TRBV10-3 and TRBJ1-2; 7 positions match TRBD1. V was clipped by 2 bases and J by 8 bases; unmatched bases: 5. Germline V gene data show CDR1 as ENHRY and CDR2 as SYGVKD. This CDR3 has 13 residues. CDR3 DNA: TGTGCCATCAGTGAGGCGACAGGGAGCGGCTACACCTTC. Translated, it gives CAISEATGSGYTF.

The rearrangement uses TRBV7-2 and TRBJ1-2; 8 bases line up with TRBD1. This CDR3 is built from 14 residues. The germline CDR1 and CDR2 sequences are SGHTA and FQGNSA. Trimming removed 3 bases from V and 1 base from J; junction bases left unmatched: 1. DNA of the CDR3: TGTGCCAGCAGCTTGGGACAGGTTAACTATGGCTACACCTTC. Its translation is CASSLGQVNYGYTF.

The chain uses TRBV6-6 and TRBJ1-1; TRBD1 is a possible D gene (5 bases). The V gene lost 5 bases and the J gene lost 3 bases, with 13 bases spanning the gap. Germline CDR1 and CDR2: MNHNY and SVGAGI (reference sequence). The CDR3 covers 14 residues. The CDR3 is CASSRTQGYTEAFF. CDR3 DNA sequence: TGTGCCAGCAGTCGAACTCAGGGTTACACTGAAGCTTTCTTT.

The chain is built from TRBV7-2 and TRBJ1-5, with D possibly matching TRBD1 (5 bases). The ends were cut back, 6 bases at V and 5 bases at J, with 17 bases in the middle. This CDR3 region has 15 residues. Per the germline V gene, CDR1 is SGHTA and CDR2 is FQGNSA. The CDR3, as DNA: TGTGCCAGCAGGACATACCAGGGAAAGGATCAGCCCCAGCATTTT. Protein product: CASRTYQGKDQPQHF.

This clone was seen a single time. The chain is built from TRBV30 and TRBJ2-1; D unresolved. V was clipped by 0 bases and J by 8 bases, with 11 bases between them. From germline, CDR1 is GTSNPN and CDR2 SVGIG (reference sequence). The CDR3 extends over 13 amino acids. This CDR3 reads CAWSVGSRYEQFF. Here the CDR3 DNA reads TGTGCCTGGAGTGTAGGCTCTAGGTATGAGCAGTTCTTC.

This chain uses TRBV7-2 with TRBJ2-4, with 9 bases that match TRBD2. J gave up 0 bases and V 0 bases, and 6 bases lay outside the gene matches. This CDR3 has 18 amino acids. Germline lookup yields CDR1 SGHTA and CDR2 FQGNSA. CDR3 region: CASSLAGLAGLAKNIQYF. The CDR3 coding sequence is TGTGCCAGCAGCTTAGCGGGCCTAGCGGGGTTAGCCAAAAACATTCAGTACTTC. Combining the CDR3 with reference TRBV7-2 and TRBJ2-4 gives the whole variable domain GAGVSQSPSNKVTEKGKDVELRCDPISGHTALYWYRQSLGQGLEFLIYFQGNSAPDKSGLPSDRFSAERTGGSVSTLTIQRTQQEDSAVYLCASSLAGLAGLAKNIQYFGAGTRLSVL.

The chain is built from TRBV27 and TRBJ2-3, with TRBD2 as a possible D gene (5 bases). Looked up from germline, CDR1 is MNHEY and CDR2 is SMNVEV (reference sequence). V lost 2 bases and J lost 5, with 14 bases in between. CDR3 length: 15 amino acids. CDR3 amino acids: CASSLLTRTKDTQYF. In DNA, the CDR3 is TGTGCCAGCAGTTTACTCACTAGAACTAAAGATACGCAGTATTTT.

The rearrangement uses TRBV19 and TRBJ2-7; 8 bases match TRBD1. This CDR3 has 15 residues. Germline V lookup: CDR1 LNHDA, CDR2 SQIVND (reference sequence). V lost 4 bases and J lost 5; bases outside the gene matches: 10. Here the CDR3 reads CASSTRTGNGNEQYF. CDR3 in DNA: TGTGCCAGTAGTACCCGGACAGGGAACGGCAACGAGCAGTACTTC. The variable domain in full, completed from reference TRBV19 and TRBJ2-7, reads DGGITQSPKYLFRKEGQNVTLSCEQNLNHDAMYWYRQDPGQGLRLIYYSQIVNDFQKGDIAEGYSVSREKKESFPLTVTSAQKNPTAFYLCASSTRTGNGNEQYFGPGTRLTVT.